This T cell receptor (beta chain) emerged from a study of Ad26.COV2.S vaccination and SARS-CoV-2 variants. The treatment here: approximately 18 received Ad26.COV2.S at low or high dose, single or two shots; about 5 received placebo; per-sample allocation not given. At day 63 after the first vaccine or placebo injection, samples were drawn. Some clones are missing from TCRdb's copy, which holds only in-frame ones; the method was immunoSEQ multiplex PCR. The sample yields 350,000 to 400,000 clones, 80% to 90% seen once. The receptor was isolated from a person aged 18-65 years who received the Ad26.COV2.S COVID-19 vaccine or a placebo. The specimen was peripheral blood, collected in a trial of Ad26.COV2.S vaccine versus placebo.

CDR3 protein: CASSEVGRGPYEQYF. The CDR3 DNA sequence: TGTGCCAGCAGTGAAGTAGGAAGGGGTCCCTACGAGCAGTACTTC. The chain links TRBV2 to TRBJ2-7; D may be TRBD1 (5 bases). The CDR3 loop spans 15 amino acids. V was clipped by 1 base and J by 2 bases, with 12 bases between them. From germline, CDR1 is SNHLY and CDR2 FYNNEI.